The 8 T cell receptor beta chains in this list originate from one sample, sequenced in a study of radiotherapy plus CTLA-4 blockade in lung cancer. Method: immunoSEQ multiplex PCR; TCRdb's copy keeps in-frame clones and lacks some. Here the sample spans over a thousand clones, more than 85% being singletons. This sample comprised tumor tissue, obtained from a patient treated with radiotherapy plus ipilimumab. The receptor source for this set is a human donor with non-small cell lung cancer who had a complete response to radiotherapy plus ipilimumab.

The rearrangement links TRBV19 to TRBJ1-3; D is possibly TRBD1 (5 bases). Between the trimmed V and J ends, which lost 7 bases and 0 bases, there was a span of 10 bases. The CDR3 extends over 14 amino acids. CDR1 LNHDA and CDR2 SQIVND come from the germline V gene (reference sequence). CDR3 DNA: TGTGCCAGTACCTCAGGGTTCTCTGGAAACACCATATATTTT. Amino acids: CASTSGFSGNTIYF.

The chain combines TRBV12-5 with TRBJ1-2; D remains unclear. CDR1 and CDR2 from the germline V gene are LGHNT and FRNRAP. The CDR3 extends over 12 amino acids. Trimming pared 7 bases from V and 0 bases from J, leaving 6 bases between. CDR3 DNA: TGTGCTAGTGCCAATTCTAACTATGGCTACACCTTC. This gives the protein CASANSNYGYTF. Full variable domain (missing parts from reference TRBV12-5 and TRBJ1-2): DARVTQTPRHKVTEMGQEVTMRCQPILGHNTVFWYRQTMMQGLELLAYFRNRAPLDDSGMPKDRFSAEMPDATLATLKIQPSEPRDSAVYFCASANSNYGYTFGSGTRLTVV.

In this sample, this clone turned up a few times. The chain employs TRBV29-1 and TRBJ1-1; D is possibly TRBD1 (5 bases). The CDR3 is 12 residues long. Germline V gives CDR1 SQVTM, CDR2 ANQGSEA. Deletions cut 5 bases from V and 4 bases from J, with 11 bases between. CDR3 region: CSVQGDGTEAFF. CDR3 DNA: TGCAGCGTTCAGGGAGATGGCACTGAAGCTTTCTTT.

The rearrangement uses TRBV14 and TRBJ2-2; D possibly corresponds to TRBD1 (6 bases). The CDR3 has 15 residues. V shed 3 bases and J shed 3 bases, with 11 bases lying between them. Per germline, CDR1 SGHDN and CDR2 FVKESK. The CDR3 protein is CASSHLNRDTGELFF. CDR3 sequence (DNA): TGTGCCAGCAGCCACCTCAACAGGGACACCGGGGAGCTGTTTTTT.

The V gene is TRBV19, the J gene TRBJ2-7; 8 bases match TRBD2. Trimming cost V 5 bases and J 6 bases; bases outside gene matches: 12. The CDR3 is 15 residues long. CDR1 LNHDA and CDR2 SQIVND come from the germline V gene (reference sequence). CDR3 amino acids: CASSAGTRGTGEQYF. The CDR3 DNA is TGTGCCAGTAGTGCCGGGACTAGGGGAACTGGCGAGCAGTACTTC.

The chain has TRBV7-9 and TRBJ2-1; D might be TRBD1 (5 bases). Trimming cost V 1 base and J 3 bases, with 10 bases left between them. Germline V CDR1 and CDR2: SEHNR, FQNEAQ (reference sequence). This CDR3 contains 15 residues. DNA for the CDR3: TGTGCCAGCAGCTTAGGCGGACAACGCTACAATGAGCAGTTCTTC. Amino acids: CASSLGGQRYNEQFF.

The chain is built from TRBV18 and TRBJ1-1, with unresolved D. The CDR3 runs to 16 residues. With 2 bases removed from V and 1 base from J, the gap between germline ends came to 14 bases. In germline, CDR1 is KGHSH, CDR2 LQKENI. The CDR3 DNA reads TGTGCCAGCTCACCAGCGCCGGGCAGAGCGAACACTGAAGCTTTCTTT. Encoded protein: CASSPAPGRANTEAFF.

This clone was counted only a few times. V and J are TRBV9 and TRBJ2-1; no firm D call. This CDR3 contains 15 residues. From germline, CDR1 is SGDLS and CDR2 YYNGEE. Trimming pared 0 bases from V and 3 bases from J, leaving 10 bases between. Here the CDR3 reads CASSVVPADYNEQFF. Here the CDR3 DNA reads TGTGCCAGCAGCGTAGTCCCGGCGGACTACAATGAGCAGTTCTTC.